The rows below give T cell receptor beta chains drawn from one sample of a study of vaccination effects on CD4 cells after COVID-19. Profiling relied on immunoSEQ multiplex PCR, and the TCRdb table lists in-frame clones only, not all of them. This table has about 24,000 clones, 75% to 85% appearing once. Their target antigens are unknown. The sample consisted of CD4+ T cells from PBMCs cultured with SARS-CoV-2 spike peptides, taken after COVID-19 vaccination. These receptors all come from a human donor who received a COVID-19 vaccine. Some clones in this sample may be carry-over from other donors' samples. Both conserved end residues are part of each CDR3. A D gene is named only where the DNA matches it firmly. Only part of the rows carry a size: once, few, many, or a class if the clone is expanded.

v_gene: TRBV3-1/TRBV3-2; d_gene: TRBD1; abundance: few; j_gene: TRBJ1-3; CDR3aa: CASSRGTGGGNTIYF; CDR3nt: TGTGCCAGCAGCCGGGGGACAGGAGGTGGAAACACCATATATTTT
v_gene: TRBV28; d_gene: TRBD1; abundance: NA; j_gene: TRBJ1-1; CDR3aa: CASSSTGGKRYTEAFF; CDR3nt: TGTGCCAGCAGTTCGACAGGGGGCAAGAGGTACACTGAAGCTTTCTTT
v_gene: TRBV18; d_gene: TRBD1; abundance: NA; j_gene: TRBJ1-2; CDR3aa: CASSPIGQGLNYGYTF; CDR3nt: TGTGCCAGCTCTCCTATCGGACAGGGCCTTAACTATGGCTACACCTTC
v_gene: TRBV18; d_gene: NA; abundance: NA; j_gene: TRBJ2-5; CDR3aa: CASSPDGTYQETQYF; CDR3nt: TGTGCCAGCTCTCCAGACGGGACGTACCAAGAGACCCAGTACTTC
v_gene: TRBV5-1; d_gene: TRBD1; abundance: NA; j_gene: TRBJ1-4; CDR3aa: CASSLISPGQGVEKLFF; CDR3nt: TGCGCCAGCAGCTTAATTTCCCCGGGACAGGGGGTTGAAAAACTGTTTTTT
v_gene: TRBV11-2; d_gene: NA; abundance: NA; j_gene: TRBJ1-1; CDR3aa: CASSLDLGGTEAFF; CDR3nt: TGTGCCAGCAGCTTAGATCTGGGTGGCACTGAAGCTTTCTTT
v_gene: TRBV6-1; d_gene: NA; abundance: NA; j_gene: TRBJ2-3; CDR3aa: CASRWGSTDTQYF; CDR3nt: TGTGCCAGCAGATGGGGGAGCACAGATACGCAGTATTTT
v_gene: TRBV30; d_gene: NA; abundance: NA; j_gene: TRBJ1-1; CDR3aa: CAWTRGETEAFF; CDR3nt: TGTGCCTGGACAAGGGGGGAGACTGAAGCTTTCTTT
v_gene: TRBV24-1; d_gene: TRBD1; abundance: NA; j_gene: TRBJ1-6; CDR3aa: CATSDPPGQGHSPLHF; CDR3nt: TGTGCCACCAGTGATCCACCGGGACAGGGGCATTCACCCCTCCACTTT
v_gene: TRBV9; d_gene: TRBD1; abundance: few; j_gene: TRBJ2-1; CDR3aa: CASSASQQGSYLNEQFF; CDR3nt: TGTGCCAGCAGCGCAAGCCAACAGGGGTCTTACCTTAATGAGCAGTTCTTC
v_gene: TRBV30; d_gene: NA; abundance: NA; j_gene: TRBJ2-3; CDR3aa: CAWSASRRVDTQYF; CDR3nt: TGTGCCTGGAGTGCTTCAAGGAGGGTGGATACGCAGTATTTT
v_gene: TRBV7-3; d_gene: NA; abundance: NA; j_gene: TRBJ1-2; CDR3aa: CASSPSQGNYGYTF; CDR3nt: TGTGCCAGCAGCCCGAGTCAGGGGAACTATGGCTACACCTTC
v_gene: TRBV5-1; d_gene: TRBD1; abundance: NA; j_gene: TRBJ2-1; CDR3aa: CASSRVGTGAGNEQFF; CDR3nt: TGCGCCAGCAGCAGAGTCGGGACAGGGGCCGGCAATGAGCAGTTCTTC